This entry lists 10 T cell receptor beta chains sequenced from one sample in a study of T cells in Graves' hyperthyroidism and ophthalmopathy (dated by TCRdb to about 2019). Receptors were amplified or captured by multiplex PCR. Sequencing used an Illumina HiSeq 2000. Amplification of TCR beta CDR3 regions was carried out from RNA transcripts. For the first round of RT-PCR on the TCR CDR3, the HTBI primer set was used together with the Qiagen OneStep RT-PCR kit. Using fastp at Q25 and MiXCR, TCRdb reprocessed the public reads and kept productive beta chains. Rows with one shared CDR3 protein collapse into an entry with the most common genes and DNA. Present in this sample are fewer than 350,000 distinct CDR3 sequences, 10% to 15% of which were seen just once. 6.5% to 10% of the sample lies in the top ten. The specimen sequenced was blood. The receptors were sampled from a woman in her thirties with Graves' hyperthyroidism that later progressed to Graves' ophthalmopathy.

This clonotype has ten or more counts. The chain employs TRBV7-9 and TRBJ2-1, with TRBD2 identical over 12 bases. CDR3 size: 15 residues. Trimming cost V 5 bases and J 8 bases; bases outside gene matches: 7. Germline V gene lookup returns CDR1 SEHNR and CDR2 FQNEAQ (reference sequence). The CDR3 region is CASSHPGLAGYEQFF. CDR3 nucleotides: TGTGCCAGCAGCCACCCCGGACTAGCGGGATATGAGCAGTTCTTC.

This clonotype was recorded at least ten times. The V call is TRBV20-1, the J call TRBJ2-7; no firm D call. Germline values: CDR1 DFQATT, CDR2 SNEGSKA (reference sequence). The CDR3 has 12 residues. Trimming removed 1 base from V and 6 bases from J, with 10 bases in between. CDR3 coding DNA: TGCAGTGCTAGAGGAACGGGCGTCGAGCAGTACTTC. It translates to CSARGTGVEQYF.

This clonotype appeared many times. This rearrangement joins TRBV5-1 to TRBJ2-7; D gene unclear. V lost 0 bases to trimming and J lost 4 bases, with 14 bases between them. This CDR3 comprises 15 residues. Per germline, CDR1 SGHRS and CDR2 YFSETQ. CDR3 nucleotides: TGCGCCAGCAGCTTGGATGCCGGTTCGGCATACGAGCAGTACTTC. Amino acids: CASSLDAGSAYEQYF.

A remark on this clonotype: A much larger clone is a single base away; this may be a read error. The rearrangement links TRBV9 to TRBJ1-1, with 8 bases matching TRBD1. Per germline, CDR1 SGDLS and CDR2 YYNGEE. The CDR3 has 14 residues. V was clipped by 4 bases and J by 6 bases; unmatched bases: 8. In DNA, the CDR3 is TGTGCCAGCAGCCCTCCGGCAGGGGGCCCTGAAGCTTTCTTT. This gives the protein CASSPPAGGPEAFF.

The chain couples TRBV27 to TRBJ2-7; D not certain. Germline loops: CDR1 MNHEY, CDR2 SMNVEV (reference sequence). Trimming pared 5 bases from V and 1 base from J, leaving 12 bases between. The CDR3 totals 14 residues. CDR3 in DNA: TGTGCCAGCAGTCGAGACGCTATTTCCTACGAGCAGTACTTC. It is translated as CASSRDAISYEQYF.

This clonotype was recorded at least ten times. The V and J genes are TRBV27 and TRBJ1-1; TRBD1 matches at 7 bases. Germline V gene sequence: CDR1 MNHEY, CDR2 SMNVEV (reference sequence). CDR3 length: 13 amino acids. The junction had 6 bases not matched to a gene; V was cut back by 0 bases and J by 11 bases. In DNA form, the CDR3 reads TGTGCCAGCAGTTTATCGTTTCAGGGGGACGCTTTCTTT. It translates to CASSLSFQGDAFF.

This clonotype occurred a few times. This rearrangement joins TRBV4-1 to TRBJ2-5, with a weak D call TRBD1 (6 bases). CDR3 length: 16 residues. V lost 3 bases and J lost 2, with 16 bases in between. Germline CDR1 MGHRA, CDR2 YSYEKL. The CDR3 region has the DNA TGCGCCAGCAGCCAGCCCCCACAGGGCCCTCAAGAGACCCAGTACTTC. This translates into CASSQPPQGPQETQYF.

This clonotype was recorded at least ten times. The V call is TRBV28, the J call TRBJ2-1; 9 bases match TRBD2. The germline CDR1 and CDR2 sequences are MDHEN and SYDVKM. The CDR3 covers 15 residues. The J segment lost 5 bases and the V segment lost 1 base, leaving 3 bases of the junction unmatched. Written as DNA, the CDR3 is TGTGCCAGCAGTTTATCCGGGACTAGCCACAATGAGCAGTTCTTC. Protein product: CASSLSGTSHNEQFF.

The table lists this clonotype with many counts. The J gene is TRBJ2-7, the V gene TRBV2, with D maybe TRBD1 (5 bases). This CDR3 contains 12 residues. Germline V gene data show CDR1 as SNHLY and CDR2 as FYNNEI. Trimming stripped 4 bases from V and 3 bases from J, with 7 bases between. The CDR3 DNA reads as TGTGCCAGCAGTGGAGACAGCTACGAGCAGTACTTC. Translating gives CASSGDSYEQYF.

In this sample, this clonotype turned up many times. The rearrangement uses TRBV29-1 and TRBJ2-3; D not certain. V was pared by 3 bases and J by 2 bases, with 9 bases between. This CDR3 region has 13 residues. Germline-derived CDR1 and CDR2 are SQVTM and ANQGSEA. The CDR3 protein is CSVDTGHTDTQYF. CDR3 sequence (DNA): TGCAGCGTTGATACGGGTCACACAGATACGCAGTATTTT.